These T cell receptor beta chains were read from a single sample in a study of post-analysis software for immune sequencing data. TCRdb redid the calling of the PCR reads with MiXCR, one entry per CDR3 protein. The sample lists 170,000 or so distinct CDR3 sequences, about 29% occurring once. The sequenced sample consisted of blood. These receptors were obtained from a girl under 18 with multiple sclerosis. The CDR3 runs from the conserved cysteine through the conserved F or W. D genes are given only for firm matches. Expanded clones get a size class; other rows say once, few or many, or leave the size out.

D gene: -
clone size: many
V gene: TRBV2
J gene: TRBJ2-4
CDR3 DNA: TGTGCCAGCAGTGAGGGGGAGCTAGCCAAAAACATTCAGTACTTC
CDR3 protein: CASSEGELAKNIQYF

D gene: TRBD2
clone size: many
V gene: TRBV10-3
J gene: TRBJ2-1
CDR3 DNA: TGTGCCATCAGTGAGTCCTTCAGCGGGATCGATTACAATGAGCAGTTCTTC
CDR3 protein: CAISESFSGIDYNEQFF

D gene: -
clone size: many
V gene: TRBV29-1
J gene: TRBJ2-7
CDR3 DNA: TGCAGCGTCCAGGACGGCAACTCCTACGAGCAGTACTTC
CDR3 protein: CSVQDGNSYEQYF

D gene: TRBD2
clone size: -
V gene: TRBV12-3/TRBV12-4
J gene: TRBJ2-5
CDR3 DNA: TGTGCCAGCAGCTACCTCGGACTAGCGGTTTCAGAGGGTGAGCAGTACTTC
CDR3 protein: CASSYLGLAVSEGEQYF

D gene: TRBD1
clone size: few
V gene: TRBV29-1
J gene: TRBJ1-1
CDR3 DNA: TGCAGCTTCTTGCAGGGGGAACGGAACACTGAAGCTTTCTTT
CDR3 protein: CSFLQGERNTEAFF

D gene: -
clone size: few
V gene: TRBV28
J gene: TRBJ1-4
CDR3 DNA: TGTGCCAGCTTGACGGGTAACGACGAAAAACTGTTTTTT
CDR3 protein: CASLTGNDEKLFF

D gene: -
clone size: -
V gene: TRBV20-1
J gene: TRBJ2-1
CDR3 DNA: TGCAGTGCTAGAGAGCGGACGTGCTCCTACAATGAGCAGTTCTTC
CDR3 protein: CSARERTCSYNEQFF

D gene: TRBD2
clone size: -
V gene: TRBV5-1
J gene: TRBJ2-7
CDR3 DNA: TGCGCCAGCAGCCCGAAGTCCGGGACTAGCGGTTCCTACAATGAGCAGTACTTC
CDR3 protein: CASSPKSGTSGSYNEQYF

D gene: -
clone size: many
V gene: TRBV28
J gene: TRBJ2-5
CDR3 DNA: TGTGCCAGCCTTAGGGTGACCCAAGAGACCCAGTACTTC
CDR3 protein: CASLRVTQETQYF

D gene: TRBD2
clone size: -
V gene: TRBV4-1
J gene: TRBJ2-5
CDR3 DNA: TGCGCCAGCAGCCAAGAAGCCAGCCTTAGCGGGAGTCCCCAGTACTTC
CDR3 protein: CASSQEASLSGSPQYF

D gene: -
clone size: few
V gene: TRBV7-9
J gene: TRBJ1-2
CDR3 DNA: TGTGCCAGCAGCCCGCCTTGGACAGTAGGACTTGGCTACACCTTC
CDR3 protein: CASSPPWTVGLGYTF

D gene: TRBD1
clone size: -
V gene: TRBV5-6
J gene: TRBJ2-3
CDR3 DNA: TGTGCCAGCAGCCTCCCGGGACAGGGGAGTACAGATACGCAGTATTTT
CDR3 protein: CASSLPGQGSTDTQYF

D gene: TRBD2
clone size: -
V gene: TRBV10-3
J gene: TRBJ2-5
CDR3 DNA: TGTGCCATCATGGCTAGCGGGGAGGAGCAGTACTTC
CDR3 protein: CAIMASGEEQYF

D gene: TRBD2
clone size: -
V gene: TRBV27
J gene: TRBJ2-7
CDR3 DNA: TGTGCCAGCAGTCTCTCCGGGACTAGGTTTGAAGAGCAGTACTTC
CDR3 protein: CASSLSGTRFEEQYF

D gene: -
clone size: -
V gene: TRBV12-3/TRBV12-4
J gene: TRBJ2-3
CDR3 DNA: TGTGCCAGCAGTATACAGAGAGCAGATACGCAGTATTTT
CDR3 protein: CASSIQRADTQYF

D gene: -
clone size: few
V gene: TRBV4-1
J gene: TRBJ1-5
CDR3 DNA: TGCGCCAGCAGCCACTCAGGTGATCAGCCCCAGCATTTT
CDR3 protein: CASSHSGDQPQHF

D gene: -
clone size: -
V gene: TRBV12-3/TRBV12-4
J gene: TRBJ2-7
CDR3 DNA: TGTGCCAGCAGCCCTGCCCGACAGATTACTTTTTTCTACGAGCAGTACTTC
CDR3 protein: CASSPARQITFFYEQYF

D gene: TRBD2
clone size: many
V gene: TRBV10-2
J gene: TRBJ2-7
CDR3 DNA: TGCGCCAGCAGCCCTGGACTAGCGGGAGAGGGGCCGTACGAGCAGTACTTC
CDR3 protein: CASSPGLAGEGPYEQYF

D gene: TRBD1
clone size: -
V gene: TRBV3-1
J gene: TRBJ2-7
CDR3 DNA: TGTGCCAGCAGCCATACGACAGGGCCGACCTACGAGCAGTACTTC
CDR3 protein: CASSHTTGPTYEQYF

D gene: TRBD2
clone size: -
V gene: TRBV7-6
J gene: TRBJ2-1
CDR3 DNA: TGTGCCAGCAACTCCAGGGGGACTAGCGGGGTCTCCTACAATGAGCAGTTCTTC
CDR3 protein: CASNSRGTSGVSYNEQFF

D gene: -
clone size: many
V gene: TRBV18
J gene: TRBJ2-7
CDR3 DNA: TGTGCCAGCTCGTATCGCTACGAGCAGTACTTC
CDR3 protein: CASSYRYEQYF

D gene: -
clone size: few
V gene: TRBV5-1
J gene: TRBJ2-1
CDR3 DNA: TGCGCCAGCAGCCGACGGGGGCCCAATGAGCAGTTCTTC
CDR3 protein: CASSRRGPNEQFF

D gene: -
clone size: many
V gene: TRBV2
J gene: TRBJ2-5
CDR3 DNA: TGTGCCAACAATATCGTAAGGGAGACCCAGTACTTC
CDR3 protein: CANNIVRETQYF

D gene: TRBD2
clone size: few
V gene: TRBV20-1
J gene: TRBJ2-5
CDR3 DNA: TGCAGTGCCCCCCCGCCGACTAGCCCCACCTTGGGCGAGACCCAGTACTTC
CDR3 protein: CSAPPPTSPTLGETQYF

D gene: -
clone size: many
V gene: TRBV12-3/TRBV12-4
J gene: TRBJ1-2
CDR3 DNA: TGTGCCAGCAGTTTAAGAGGCAGGGGAAGTGGCTACACCTTC
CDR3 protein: CASSLRGRGSGYTF

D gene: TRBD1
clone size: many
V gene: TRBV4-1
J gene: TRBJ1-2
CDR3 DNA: TGCGCCAGCGGGGAACCGGGACAGGTCTATGGCTACACCTTC
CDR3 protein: CASGEPGQVYGYTF

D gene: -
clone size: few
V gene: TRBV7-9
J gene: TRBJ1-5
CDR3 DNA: TGTGCCAGCAGCTTTTCGGATCAGCCCCAGCATTTT
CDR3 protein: CASSFSDQPQHF

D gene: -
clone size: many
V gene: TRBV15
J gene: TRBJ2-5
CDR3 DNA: TGTGCCACCAGCATCGACTGGGAGACCCAGTACTTC
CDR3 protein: CATSIDWETQYF

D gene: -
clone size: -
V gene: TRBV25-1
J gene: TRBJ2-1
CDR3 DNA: TGTGCCAGCAGTGAATGGACCTACAATGAGCAGTTCTTC
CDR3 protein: CASSEWTYNEQFF

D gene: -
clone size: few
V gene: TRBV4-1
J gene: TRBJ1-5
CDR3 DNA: TGCGCCAGCAGCCAAGAGGCAGCTAGCAATCAGCCCCAGCATTTT
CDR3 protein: CASSQEAASNQPQHF

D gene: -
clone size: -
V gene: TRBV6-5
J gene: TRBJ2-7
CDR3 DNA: TGTGCCAGCAGTCGAATGGACGGCAGCTCCTACAATGAGCAGTACTTC
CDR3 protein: CASSRMDGSSYNEQYF

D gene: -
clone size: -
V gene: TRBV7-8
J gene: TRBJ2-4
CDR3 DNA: TGTGCCAGCAGCCATACCGATAGCACCAAAAACATTCAGTACTTC
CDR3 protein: CASSHTDSTKNIQYF

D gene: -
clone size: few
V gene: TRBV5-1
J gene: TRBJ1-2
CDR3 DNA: TGCGCCAGCAGCTTGGCGAACAGCAACTATGGCTACACCTTC
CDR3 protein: CASSLANSNYGYTF

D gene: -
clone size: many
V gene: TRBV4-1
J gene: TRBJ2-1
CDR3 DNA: TGCGCCAGCAGCCAAGACAGGGGCACCCAGTTCTTC
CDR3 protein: CASSQDRGTQFF

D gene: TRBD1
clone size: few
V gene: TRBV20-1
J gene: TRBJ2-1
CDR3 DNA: TGCAGTGCTAGAAGGGGACAGGGGGCGCAAGGCAATGAGCAGTTCTTC
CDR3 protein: CSARRGQGAQGNEQFF

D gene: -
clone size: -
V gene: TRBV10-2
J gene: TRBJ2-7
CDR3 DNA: TGCGCCAGCAGTGATCGGGTTTCAAGCTCCTACGAGCAGTACTTC
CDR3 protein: CASSDRVSSSYEQYF

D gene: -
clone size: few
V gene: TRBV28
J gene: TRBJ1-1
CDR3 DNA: TGTGCCAGCAGCCAGTCCACTGAAGCTTTCTTT
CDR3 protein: CASSQSTEAFF

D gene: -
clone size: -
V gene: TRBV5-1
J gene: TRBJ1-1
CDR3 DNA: TGCGCCAGCAGCTTTAGTCCAGGGGCCACTGAAGCTTTCTTT
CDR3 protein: CASSFSPGATEAFF